This TCR beta chain appears in the sequencing data of a study of blood T cell repertoires in COVID-19. The method was immunoSEQ multiplex PCR; TCRdb's version includes in-frame clones alone and lacks a portion of them. The sample has under 200,000 clones, 70% to 85% seen once. The CDR3 has 13 residues. The V end lost 4 bases, the J end lost 4 bases, and 11 bases lay between the germline ends. CDR1 and CDR2 from the germline V gene are SGDLS and YYNGEE. The sequence was obtained from an older woman in a cohort exposed to, infected with or recovered from COVID-19 (not recorded which). This chain joins TRBV9 and TRBJ1-2; a weak D match, TRBD1 (5 bases). Material: PBMCs or T cells enriched from blood (not recorded which). CDR3 bases: TGTGCCAGCAGCCTCGACAGTACCTATGGCTACACCTTC. Translated: CASSLDSTYGYTF.